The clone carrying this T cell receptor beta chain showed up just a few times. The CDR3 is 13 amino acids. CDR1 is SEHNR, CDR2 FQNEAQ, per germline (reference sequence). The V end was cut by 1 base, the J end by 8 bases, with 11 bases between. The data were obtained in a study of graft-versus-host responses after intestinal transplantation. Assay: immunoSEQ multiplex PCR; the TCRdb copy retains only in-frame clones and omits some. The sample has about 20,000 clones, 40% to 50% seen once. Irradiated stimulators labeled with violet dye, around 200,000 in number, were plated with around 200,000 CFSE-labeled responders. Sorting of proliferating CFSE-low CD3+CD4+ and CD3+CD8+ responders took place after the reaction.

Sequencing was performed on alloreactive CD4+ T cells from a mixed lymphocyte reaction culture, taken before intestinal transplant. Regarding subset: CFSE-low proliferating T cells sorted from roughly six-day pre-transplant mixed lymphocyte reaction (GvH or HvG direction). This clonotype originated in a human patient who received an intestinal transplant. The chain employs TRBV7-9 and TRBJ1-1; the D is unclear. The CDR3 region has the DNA TGTGCCAGCAGCTTAGGGGCCGGCTGGGAAGCTTTCTTT. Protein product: CASSLGAGWEAFF.